The clone carrying this T cell receptor (beta chain) was observed a few times. Its specificity is not known. Researchers made TCR beta libraries by using iRepertoire HTBI primers and running Arm-PCR on CDR3 regions. TCRdb reprocessed the multiplex PCR reads via MiXCR and lists one record per CDR3 protein. This table has 400,000 to 500,000 distinct CDR3 sequences, approximately 23% appearing once. The CDR3 contains 14 residues. Trimming removed 0 bases from V and 5 bases from J, with 13 bases in between. Looked up from germline, CDR1 is DFQATT and CDR2 is SNEGSKA (reference sequence). This sample stems from a study of regulatory T cells in long-lasting Graves disease. The wider study: By definition, persistent Graves' disease involved antithyroid drugs for over 5 years alongside positive TSH receptor antibodies. General study points: Gene preferences differed: TRBV28, TRBJ1-2, TRBJ2-5 in persistent cases. Persistent Graves' disease cases displayed lower TCR diversity than newly diagnosed ones. Persistent patients had a count of shared public clonotypes (approximately 3,000) that exceeded that of new patients (about 970).

Time point given: persistent/refractory GD, antithyroid drugs over 5 years with positive TRAb. PBMCs provided the RNA from which the TCR library was made. The chain combines TRBV20-1 with TRBJ2-5; TRBD2 might be the D (6 bases). This sequence was found in a female donor with Graves disease. The sample in question was peripheral blood mononuclear cells (PBMCs), obtained when the disease was refractory, from a patient treated with antithyroid drugs. The CDR3 DNA follows: TGCAGTGCTAGAGAGCCGGGAGTCTATGAGACCCAGTACTTC. As protein: CSAREPGVYETQYF.